This TCR beta chain was captured in a study of Graves' ophthalmopathy and Graves' hyperthyroidism. From RNA, the CDR3 regions of TCR beta chains were amplified and sequenced. HTBI primers were used in a first-round RT-PCR, which preceded a second-round multiplex PCR. TCRdb reprocessed the multiplex PCR reads with MiXCR, giving one entry per CDR3 protein. This sample yields hundreds of thousands of distinct CDR3 sequences, of which about a fifth are seen a single time; roughly 6.9% belongs to the top ten. The CDR3 is made up of 15 amino acids. Per the germline V gene, CDR1 is SGHTA and CDR2 is FQGNSA. Trimming stripped 2 bases from V and 2 bases from J, with 12 bases between. This clonotype was seen ten or more times. Stable hyperthyroid donors showed no ophthalmopathy during 18 months follow-up. Establishment of the diagnosis relied upon clinical symptoms, serum thyroxine, TRAb, thyroid ultrasound and orbital computed tomography.

This clonotype was sampled from a woman under 30 with stable Graves' hyperthyroidism. Some clones in this sample may be carry-over from other donors' samples. This chain links TRBV7-2 with TRBJ2-5; possibly TRBD1 for D (5 bases). The sequenced material came from peripheral blood. CDR3 amino acids: CASSLFLDTQETQYF. The DNA for the CDR3 is TGTGCCAGCAGCTTATTCTTGGACACACAAGAGACCCAGTACTTC.